This T cell receptor (beta chain) was identified during a study of memory CD4+ T cells and cytomegalovirus serostatus (dated by TCRdb to the late 2010s). Regarding the research as a whole: The cohort included about 33 healthy adults from Belgium, of whom 9 were CMV seropositive and 24 were CMV seronegative. The study sequenced CD4+ memory TCRbeta repertoires of a Belgian cohort with known cytomegalovirus serostatus to replicate a published TCR-based CMV serostatus classifier.

What the study reported, not specific to this receptor: Of about 180 previously reported CMV-associated TCRbeta sequences, approximately 70 appeared in the CD4+ memory repertoires, each in one to five individuals. The results were interpreted as suggesting that the CMV-associated TCR signature is mostly present in the CD4+ memory repertoire. On the Belgian cohort, the classifier built on the original framework reached a median bootstrapped AUC of about 0.96, with a 95% CI of 0.76-1.00. For predicting CMV serostatus, the median bootstrapped AUC was about 0.95 using the original framework and 0.91 using a US-trained random forest. Only CD4+CD45RO+ memory cells were sequenced, in contrast to the original study, in which naive and memory CD4+ and CD8+ populations were covered.

Genomic DNA was extracted from sorted cells with the Quick-DNA Microprep Kit. Amplification of TCRbeta DNA was done with the immunoSEQ hsTCRbeta kit, following the protocol from the manufacturer. TCRbeta libraries were sequenced on an Illumina MiSeq instrument. The authors' analysis ran thus. Removing out-of-frame sequences left 2,204,828 distinct TCRbeta sequences, an average of around 67,000 per individual. Each individual was scored by the count of 150 or so previously reported CMV-associated TCRbeta sequences and the total productive distinct TCRbeta count. A beta-binomial model was reimplemented in Python, and random forests from scikit-learn, run with default parameters, were trained on data from the US cohort. Classifier performance on the Belgian cohort was reported as the median AUC with percentile confidence intervals calculated over 10,000 bootstrap iterations. What TCRdb holds here is the immuneACCESS table cut down to in-frame rearrangements. Part of the clones is not present; checked against another copy, under half of the missing clones reflect an unresolved V gene, and the others are unexplained. The DNA was the basis for D and trimming; V, J and clone size are from that table. This sample holds around 88,000 clones; around 80% were observed only once. The top ten constitute less than 4% of the sample.

Single viable CD3+CD4+CD8-CD45RO+ cells were sorted as memory CD4+ T cells on a FACSAria II. To determine CMV serostatus, a Roche Elecsys assay was used that detects serum IgG against CMV pp150, pp28, p38 and p52. Once the samples were thawed, total CD4+ T cells were enriched through positive selection using CD4 magnetic microbeads. The samples came from a different study that was designed specifically to examine the CD4+ T cell memory repertoire. Peripheral blood mononuclear cells were isolated and cryopreserved according to standard operating procedures, and serum was kept at -80 degrees C. Staining used CD3-PerCP (BW264/56), CD4-APC (RPA-T4), CD45RO-PE (UCHT1) and CD8-Pacific Orange (3B5) antibodies, with Sytox blue excluding non-viable cells. The germline V gene provides CDR1 SGHVS and CDR2 FQNEAQ. The V end gives up 5 bases and the J end 6 bases, leaving 15 bases in the junction not matched to a gene. Measured from the cysteine to the phenylalanine, the CDR3 is 18 residues long. The read is trimmed to its CDR3 DNA, 54 bases read in frame from base 1.

Turning to this clone: There is no known antigen for this receptor. Nothing much larger sits one base from this clone, and base qualities are not available.

The origin of this receptor is an adult in good health and CMV-seropositive. The chain links TRBV7-8 with TRBJ2-7, and 14 junction bases match TRBD2. Sequenced: memory CD4+ T cells from blood. The CDR3 has the sequence CASSRPQGLGLAGVEQYF. The DNA reads as follows: TGTGCCAGCAGCCGCCCACAGGGGCTGGGACTAGCGGGAGTCGAGCAGTACTTC.